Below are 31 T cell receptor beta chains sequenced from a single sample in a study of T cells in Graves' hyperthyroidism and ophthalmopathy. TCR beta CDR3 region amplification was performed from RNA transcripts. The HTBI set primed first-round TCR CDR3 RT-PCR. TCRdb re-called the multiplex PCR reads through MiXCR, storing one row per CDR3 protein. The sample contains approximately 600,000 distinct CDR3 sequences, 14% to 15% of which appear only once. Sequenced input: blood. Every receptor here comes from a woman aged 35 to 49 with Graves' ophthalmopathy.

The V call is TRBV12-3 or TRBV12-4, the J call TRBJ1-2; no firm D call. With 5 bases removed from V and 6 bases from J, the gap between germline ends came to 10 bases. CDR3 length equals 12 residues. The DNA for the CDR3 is TGTGCCAGCAGTCTCGGGCCAAATGGCTACACCTTC. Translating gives CASSLGPNGYTF.

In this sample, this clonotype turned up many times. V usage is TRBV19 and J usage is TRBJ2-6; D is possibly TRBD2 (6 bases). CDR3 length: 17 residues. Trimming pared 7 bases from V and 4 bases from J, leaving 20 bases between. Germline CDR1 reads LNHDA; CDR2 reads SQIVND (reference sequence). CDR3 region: CASTRAVGGAGANVLTF. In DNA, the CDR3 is TGTGCCAGTACCAGGGCAGTGGGAGGTGCCGGGGCCAACGTCCTGACTTTC.

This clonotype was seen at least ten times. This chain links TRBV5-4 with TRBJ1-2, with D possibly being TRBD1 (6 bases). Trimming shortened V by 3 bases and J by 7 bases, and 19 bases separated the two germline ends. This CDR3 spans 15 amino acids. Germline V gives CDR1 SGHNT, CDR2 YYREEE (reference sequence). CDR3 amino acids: CASSSQQGVVRGYTF. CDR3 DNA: TGTGCCAGCAGCTCGCAACAGGGAGTAGTTCGTGGCTACACCTTC.

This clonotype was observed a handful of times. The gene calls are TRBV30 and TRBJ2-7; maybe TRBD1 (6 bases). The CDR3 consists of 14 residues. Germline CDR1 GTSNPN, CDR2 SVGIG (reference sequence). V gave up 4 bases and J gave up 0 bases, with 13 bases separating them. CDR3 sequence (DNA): TGTGCCTGGAATCAGGGGCCAAGCTCCTACGAGCAGTACTTC. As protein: CAWNQGPSSYEQYF.

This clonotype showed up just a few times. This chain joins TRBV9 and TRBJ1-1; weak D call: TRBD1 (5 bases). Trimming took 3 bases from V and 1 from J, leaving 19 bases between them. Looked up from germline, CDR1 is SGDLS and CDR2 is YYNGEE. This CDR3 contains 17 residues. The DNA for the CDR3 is TGTGCCAGCAGCGCAATCCCCCCGGGGGTCCGGAACACTGAAGCTTTCTTT. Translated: CASSAIPPGVRNTEAFF.

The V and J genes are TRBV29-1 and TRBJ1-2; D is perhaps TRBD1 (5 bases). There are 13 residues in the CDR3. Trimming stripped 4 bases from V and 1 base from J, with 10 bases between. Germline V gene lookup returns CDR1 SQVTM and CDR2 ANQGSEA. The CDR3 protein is CSVAERGNYGYTF. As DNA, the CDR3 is TGCAGCGTTGCCGAAAGGGGTAACTATGGCTACACCTTC.

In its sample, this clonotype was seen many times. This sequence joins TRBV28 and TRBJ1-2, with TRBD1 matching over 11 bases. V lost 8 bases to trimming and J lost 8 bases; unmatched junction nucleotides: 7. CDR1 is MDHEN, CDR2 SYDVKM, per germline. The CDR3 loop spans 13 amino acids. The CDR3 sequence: CASDRGTGGGYTF. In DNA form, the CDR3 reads TGTGCCAGCGATAGAGGGACAGGGGGAGGCTACACCTTC.

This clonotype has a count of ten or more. The CDR3 spells CASSYVTGNQETQYF. The CDR3 DNA sequence: TGCGCCAGCAGCTACGTGACAGGGAACCAAGAGACCCAGTACTTC. The V call is TRBV5-1, the J call TRBJ2-5; TRBD1 agrees at 7 bases. The V gene's germline CDR1 is SGHRS and CDR2 YFSETQ. Losses at the gene ends were 3 bases for V and 0 bases for J; bases not matched to a gene: 5. There are 15 residues in the CDR3.

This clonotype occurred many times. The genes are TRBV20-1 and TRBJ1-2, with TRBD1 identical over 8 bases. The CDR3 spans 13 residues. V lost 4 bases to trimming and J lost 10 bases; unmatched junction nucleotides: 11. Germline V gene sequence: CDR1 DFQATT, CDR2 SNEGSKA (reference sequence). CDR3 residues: CSAKGTGNSVYTF. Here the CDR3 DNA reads TGCAGTGCTAAAGGGACAGGCAATTCTGTCTACACCTTC.

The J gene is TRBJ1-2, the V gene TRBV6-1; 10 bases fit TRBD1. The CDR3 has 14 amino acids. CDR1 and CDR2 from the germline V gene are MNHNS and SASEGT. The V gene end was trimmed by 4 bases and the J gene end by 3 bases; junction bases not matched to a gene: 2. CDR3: CASSAGTGDYGYTF. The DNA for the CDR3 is TGTGCCAGCAGTGCGGGGACAGGGGACTATGGCTACACCTTC.

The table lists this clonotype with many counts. The CDR3 DNA reads as TGTGCCAGCAGAAACCCCCTAGGGGGCACTGAAGCTTTCTTT. Amino acid sequence: CASRNPLGGTEAFF. J is TRBJ1-1 and V is TRBV6-2 or TRBV6-3; a weak D match, TRBD1 (6 bases). CDR1 is MNHEY and CDR2 is SVGEGT in the germline V gene. With 6 bases removed from V and 4 bases from J, the gap between germline ends came to 15 bases. This CDR3 comprises 14 residues.

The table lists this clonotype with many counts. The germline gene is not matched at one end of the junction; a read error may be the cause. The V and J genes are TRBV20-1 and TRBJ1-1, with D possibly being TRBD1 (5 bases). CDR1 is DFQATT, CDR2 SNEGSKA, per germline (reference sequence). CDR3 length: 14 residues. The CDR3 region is CSARDRQMNTEAFF. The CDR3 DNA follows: TGCAGTGCCAGAGATAGACAGATGAACACTGAAGCTTTCTTT.

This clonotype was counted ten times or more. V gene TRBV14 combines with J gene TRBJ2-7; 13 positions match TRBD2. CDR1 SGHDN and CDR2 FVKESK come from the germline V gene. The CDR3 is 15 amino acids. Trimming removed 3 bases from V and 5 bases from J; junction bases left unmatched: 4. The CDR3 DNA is TGTGCCAGCAGCCACCAGACTAGCGGGAGGAACGAGCAGTACTTC. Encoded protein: CASSHQTSGRNEQYF.

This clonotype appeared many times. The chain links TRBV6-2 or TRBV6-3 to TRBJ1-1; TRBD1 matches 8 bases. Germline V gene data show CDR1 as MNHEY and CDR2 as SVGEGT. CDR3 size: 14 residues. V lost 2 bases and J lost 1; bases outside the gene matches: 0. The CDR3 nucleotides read TGTGCCAGCAGTTACGGGACAGGGAACACTGAAGCTTTCTTT. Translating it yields CASSYGTGNTEAFF.

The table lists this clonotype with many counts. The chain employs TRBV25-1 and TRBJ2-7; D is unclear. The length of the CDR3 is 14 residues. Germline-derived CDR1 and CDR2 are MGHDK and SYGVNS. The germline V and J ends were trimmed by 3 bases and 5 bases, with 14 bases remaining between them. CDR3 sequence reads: CASSETSLSHEQYF. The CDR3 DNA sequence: TGTGCCAGCAGTGAGACCTCACTCAGCCACGAGCAGTACTTC.

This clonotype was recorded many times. The CDR3 sequence: CASSPGHLYYGYTF. The DNA for the CDR3 is TGTGCCAGCAGCCCAGGACACCTGTACTATGGCTACACCTTC. The V call is TRBV7-8, the J call TRBJ1-2, with a possible D match to TRBD1 (5 bases). V shed 5 bases and J shed 3 bases, with 13 bases lying between them. Germline CDR1 SGHVS, CDR2 FQNEAQ. This CDR3 has 14 amino acids.

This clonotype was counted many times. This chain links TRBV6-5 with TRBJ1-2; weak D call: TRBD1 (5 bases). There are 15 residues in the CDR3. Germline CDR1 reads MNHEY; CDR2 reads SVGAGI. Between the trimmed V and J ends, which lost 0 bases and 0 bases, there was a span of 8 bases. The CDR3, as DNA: TGTGCCAGCAGTTACTCCCGGGACCCTAACTATGGCTACACCTTC. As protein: CASSYSRDPNYGYTF.

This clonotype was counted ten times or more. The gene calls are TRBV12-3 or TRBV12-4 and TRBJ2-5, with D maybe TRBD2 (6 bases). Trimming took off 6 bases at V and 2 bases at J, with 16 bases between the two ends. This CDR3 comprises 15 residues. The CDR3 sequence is CASSPAGSTQETQYF. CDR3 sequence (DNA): TGTGCCAGCAGCCCCGCCGGGAGTACACAAGAGACCCAGTACTTC.

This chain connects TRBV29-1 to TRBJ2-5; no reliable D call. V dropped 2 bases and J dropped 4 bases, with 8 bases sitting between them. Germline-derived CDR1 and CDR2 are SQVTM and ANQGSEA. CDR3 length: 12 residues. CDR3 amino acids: CSVEWDGETQYF. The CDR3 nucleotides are TGCAGCGTTGAATGGGATGGAGAGACCCAGTACTTC.

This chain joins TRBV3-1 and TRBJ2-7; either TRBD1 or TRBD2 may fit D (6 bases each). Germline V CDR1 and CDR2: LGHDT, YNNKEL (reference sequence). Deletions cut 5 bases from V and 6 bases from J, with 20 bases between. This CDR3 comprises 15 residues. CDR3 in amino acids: CASSKGGGPVVEQYF. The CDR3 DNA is TGTGCCAGCAGCAAAGGAGGGGGGCCTGTTGTCGAGCAGTACTTC.

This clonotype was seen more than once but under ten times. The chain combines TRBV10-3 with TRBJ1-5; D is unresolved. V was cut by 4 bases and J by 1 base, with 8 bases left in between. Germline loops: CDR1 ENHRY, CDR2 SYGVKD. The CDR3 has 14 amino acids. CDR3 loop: CAISAEQSNQPQHF. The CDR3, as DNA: TGTGCCATCAGTGCCGAACAGAGCAATCAGCCCCAGCATTTT.

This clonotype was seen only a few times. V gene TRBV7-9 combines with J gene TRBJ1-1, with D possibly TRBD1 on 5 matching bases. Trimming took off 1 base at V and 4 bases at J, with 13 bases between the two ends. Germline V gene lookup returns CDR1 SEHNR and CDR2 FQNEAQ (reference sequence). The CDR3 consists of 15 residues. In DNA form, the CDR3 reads TGTGCCAGCAGCTTAGAGGCAGGGACGGGCACTGAAGCTTTCTTT. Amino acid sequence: CASSLEAGTGTEAFF.

The CDR3 DNA reads TGTGCCAGCAGCTCCCACCCCGGGGGACAGGGAGTCAATCAGCCCCAGCATTTT. Translated: CASSSHPGGQGVNQPQHF. This chain links TRBV11-2 with TRBJ1-5; TRBD1 matches 9 bases. From germline, CDR1 is SGHAT and CDR2 FQNNGV. The J segment lost 3 bases and the V segment lost 4 bases, leaving 13 bases of the junction unmatched. CDR3 size: 18 residues.

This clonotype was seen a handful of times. The chain's CDR3 is CASSPGKGRVLNTEAFF. The CDR3 bases are TGCGCCAGCAGCCCCGGGAAGGGAAGGGTCTTGAACACTGAAGCTTTCTTT. The chain employs TRBV5-1 and TRBJ1-1; D remains unclear. Per germline, CDR1 SGHRS and CDR2 YFSETQ. The CDR3 extends over 17 amino acids. Trimming cost V 4 bases and J 0 bases, with 19 bases left between them.

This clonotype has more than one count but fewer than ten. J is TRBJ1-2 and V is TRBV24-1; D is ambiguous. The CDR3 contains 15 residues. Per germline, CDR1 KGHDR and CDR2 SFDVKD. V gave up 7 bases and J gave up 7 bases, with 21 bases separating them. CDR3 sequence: CATRVRRTGEVGYTF. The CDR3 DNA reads TGTGCCACCAGGGTCAGGAGAACCGGAGAGGTTGGCTACACCTTC.

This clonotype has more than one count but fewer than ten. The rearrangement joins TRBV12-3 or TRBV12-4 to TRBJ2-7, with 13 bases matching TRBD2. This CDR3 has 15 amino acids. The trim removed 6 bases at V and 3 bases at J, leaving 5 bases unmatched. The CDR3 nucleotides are TGTGCCAGCAGGACTAGCGGGAGGTCAGTCTACGAGCAGTACTTC. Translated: CASRTSGRSVYEQYF.

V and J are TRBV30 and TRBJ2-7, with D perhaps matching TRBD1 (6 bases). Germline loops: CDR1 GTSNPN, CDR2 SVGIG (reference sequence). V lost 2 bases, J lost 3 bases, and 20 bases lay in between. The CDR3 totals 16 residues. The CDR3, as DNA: TGTGCCTGGAGTCTAAACAGGGTTCGAGGGAACTACGAGCAGTACTTC. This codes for CAWSLNRVRGNYEQYF. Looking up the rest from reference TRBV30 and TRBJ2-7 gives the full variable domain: SQTIHQWPATLVQPVGSPLSLECTVEGTSNPNLYWYRQAAGRGLQLLFYSVGIGQISSEVPQNLSASRPQDRQFILSSKKLLLSDSGFYLCAWSLNRVRGNYEQYFGPGTRLTVT.

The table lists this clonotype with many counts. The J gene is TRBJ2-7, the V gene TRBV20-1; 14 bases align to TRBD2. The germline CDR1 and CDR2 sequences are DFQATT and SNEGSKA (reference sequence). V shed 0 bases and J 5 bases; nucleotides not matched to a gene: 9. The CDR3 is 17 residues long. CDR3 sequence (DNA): TGCAGTGCTAGAGATTCTCAGGGACTAGCGGGAGTCCACGAGCAGTACTTC. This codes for CSARDSQGLAGVHEQYF.

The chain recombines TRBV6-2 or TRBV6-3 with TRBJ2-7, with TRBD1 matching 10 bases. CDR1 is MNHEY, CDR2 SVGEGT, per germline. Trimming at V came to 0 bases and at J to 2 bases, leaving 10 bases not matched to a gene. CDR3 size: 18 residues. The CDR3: CASSYSGQGIGGPYEQYF. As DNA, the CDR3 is TGTGCCAGCAGTTACTCGGGACAGGGGATAGGAGGCCCCTACGAGCAGTACTTC.

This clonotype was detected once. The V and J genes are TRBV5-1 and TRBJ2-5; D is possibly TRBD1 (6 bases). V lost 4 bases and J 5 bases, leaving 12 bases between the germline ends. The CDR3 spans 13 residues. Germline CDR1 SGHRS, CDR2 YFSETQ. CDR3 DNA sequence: TGCGCCAGCAGCGCAGGGGATACGGAGACCCAGTACTTC. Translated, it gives CASSAGDTETQYF.

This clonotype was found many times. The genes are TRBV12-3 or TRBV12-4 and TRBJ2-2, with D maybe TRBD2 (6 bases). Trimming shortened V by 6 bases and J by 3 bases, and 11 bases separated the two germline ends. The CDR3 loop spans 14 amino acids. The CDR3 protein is CASRPLAYTGELFF. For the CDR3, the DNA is TGTGCCAGCAGACCACTAGCTTACACCGGGGAGCTGTTTTTT.